This T cell receptor (beta chain) was retrieved from a study of T cell responses to AZD1222 COVID-19 vaccine. About the study: Researchers grouped second doses given at about 4 or about 12 weeks into one pool.

Libraries were prepared by immunoSEQ multiplex PCR; TCRdb keeps only in-frame clonotypes and omits some of them. The repertoire holds about 140,000 clones, 85% to 90% seen once, with around 1.6% in the top ten. Overall study results and limits: After two AZD1222 doses, spike-specific TCR breadth and depth rose versus day 0. The donor group comprised mostly white British people and more females; the analysis possibly underestimated clonal diversity. CD4 TCRs linked to vaccination spanned spike, dominating at 160-218 and 743-854.

Germline V gene data show CDR1 as WNHNN and CDR2 as SYGVQD (reference sequence). The V end lost 5 bases, the J end lost 5 bases, and 7 bases lay between the germline ends. The CDR3 spans 11 residues. Of note for this clone: Antigen unknown.

The sample consisted of peripheral blood, taken on day 0 of AZD1222 vaccination. This clonotype originated in an adult in good health. This chain links TRBV10-1 with TRBJ2-7; D is undetermined. The CDR3 DNA sequence: TGCGCCAGCAGTTACACGAACGAGCAGTACTTC. Translating gives CASSYTNEQYF.